The 21 T cell receptor beta chains below come from one sample, sequenced in a study of beta chain features in type 1 diabetes. Reverse transcription of all isolated RNA meant that expressed TCRB transcripts were sequenced. Sequencing used immunoSEQ multiplex PCR; TCRdb keeps in-frame clones, though not all of them. The repertoire has more than 300,000 clones, roughly 12% of them found once; the top ten carry approximately 0.015%. The source material was naive CD4+ T cells from blood. These receptor sequences come from a young man in good health.

The rearrangement joins TRBV4-1 to TRBJ2-7; 7 nucleotides agree with TRBD1. In germline, CDR1 is MGHRA, CDR2 YSYEKL. The CDR3 runs to 16 residues. V lost 3 bases to trimming and J lost 0 bases; unmatched junction nucleotides: 8. The CDR3 DNA sequence: TGCGCCAGCAGCCATGACCTCCGGGACAGCTCCTACGAGCAGTACTTC. It translates to CASSHDLRDSSYEQYF.

This chain connects TRBV7-8 to TRBJ1-5; D is unresolved. Germline CDR1 reads SGHVS; CDR2 reads FQNEAQ. CDR3 size: 13 residues. The ends were cut back, 5 bases at V and 4 bases at J, with 9 bases in the middle. This CDR3 reads CASSGRTNQPQHF. In DNA, the CDR3 is TGTGCCAGCAGCGGCAGGACTAATCAGCCCCAGCATTTT.

This clone has just a few counts. The rearrangement uses TRBV19 and TRBJ2-7, with TRBD1 identical over 7 bases. This CDR3 comprises 15 residues. The J segment lost 2 bases and the V segment lost 4 bases, leaving 8 bases of the junction unmatched. The V gene's germline CDR1 is LNHDA and CDR2 SQIVND (reference sequence). CDR3 region: CASSTWDRGAYEQYF. DNA for the CDR3: TGTGCCAGTAGTACCTGGGACAGAGGAGCCTACGAGCAGTACTTC.

This rearrangement joins TRBV7-8 to TRBJ1-1; D is uncertain. V lost 3 bases and J 1 base, leaving 6 bases between the germline ends. This CDR3 has 13 residues. Germline CDR1 SGHVS, CDR2 FQNEAQ. Here the CDR3 reads CASSFKANTEAFF. The CDR3 nucleotides are TGTGCCAGCAGCTTTAAAGCGAACACTGAAGCTTTCTTT.

V usage is TRBV5-1 and J usage is TRBJ2-1; weak D call: TRBD2 (6 bases). Per the germline V gene, CDR1 is SGHRS and CDR2 is YFSETQ. The CDR3 contains 15 residues. V was trimmed by 0 bases and J by 7 bases, leaving 14 bases between them. The CDR3 region is CASSLVSGGRNEQFF. The CDR3 DNA sequence: TGCGCCAGCAGCTTGGTTAGCGGAGGACGGAATGAGCAGTTCTTC.

The chain couples TRBV7-9 to TRBJ2-3; D perhaps matches TRBD2 (6 bases). Germline V gene data show CDR1 as SEHNR and CDR2 as FQNEAQ (reference sequence). The CDR3 consists of 15 residues. Trimming left V 1 base short and J 7 bases short, with 15 bases between. This chain's CDR3 is CASSLEDGRLNTQYF. The CDR3 DNA is TGTGCCAGCAGCTTAGAGGACGGGAGACTCAATACGCAGTATTTT. Looking up the rest from reference TRBV7-9 and TRBJ2-3 gives the full variable domain: DTGVSQNPRHKITKRGQNVTFRCDPISEHNRLYWYRQTLGQGPEFLTYFQNEAQLEKSRLLSDRFSAERPKGSFSTLEIQRTEQGDSAMYLCASSLEDGRLNTQYFGPGTRLTVL.

A few counts support this clone. The chain has TRBV6-5 and TRBJ1-2, with TRBD1 as a possible D gene (5 bases). Trimming shortened V by 1 base and J by 5 bases, and 14 bases separated the two germline ends. Germline lookup yields CDR1 MNHEY and CDR2 SVGAGI. The CDR3 covers 15 residues. The CDR3 here is CASSYFDRSSYGYTF. As DNA, the CDR3 is TGTGCCAGCAGTTACTTCGACAGATCCTCTTATGGCTACACCTTC.

This chain uses TRBV7-6 with TRBJ2-1; 7 bases match TRBD2. The junction had 13 bases not matched to a gene; V was cut back by 5 bases and J by 9 bases. From germline, CDR1 is SGHVS and CDR2 FNYEAQ. The CDR3 covers 15 residues. The CDR3 bases are TGTGCCAGCAGCCTTAGCGGGCGGACGATCCTTGAGCAGTTCTTC. Translation: CASSLSGRTILEQFF.

DNA of the CDR3: TGTGCCAGCATACAGGGCAACACAGATACGCAGTATTTT. This gives the protein CASIQGNTDTQYF. The chain links TRBV2 to TRBJ2-3; maybe TRBD1 (6 bases). Deletions cut 7 bases from V and 2 bases from J, with 10 bases between. The CDR3 consists of 13 residues. Germline CDR1 and CDR2: SNHLY and FYNNEI.

V is TRBV15 and J is TRBJ2-7; possibly TRBD2 for D (5 bases). Trimming removed 0 bases from V and 2 bases from J, with 11 bases in between. Germline values: CDR1 LNHNV, CDR2 YYDKDF (reference sequence). The length of the CDR3 is 15 residues. In nucleotides, the CDR3 is TGTGCCACCAGCAGAGACCCGGGGAGCACCTACGAGCAGTACTTC. It specifies CATSRDPGSTYEQYF.

The table lists this clone with a few counts. This chain connects TRBV18 to TRBJ2-7, with D possibly TRBD2 on 6 matching bases. V was clipped by 3 bases and J by 2 bases, with 17 bases between them. CDR1 and CDR2 from the germline V gene are KGHSH and LQKENI. The CDR3 runs 16 residues. The CDR3 spells CASSPPGLARAYEQYF. CDR3 in DNA: TGTGCCAGCTCACCGCCGGGGCTAGCGAGAGCCTACGAGCAGTACTTC. Full variable domain (remainder filled in from reference TRBV18 and TRBJ2-7): NAGVMQNPRHLVRRRGQEARLRCSPMKGHSHVYWYRQLPEEGLKFMVYLQKENIIDESGMPKERFSAEFPKEGPSILRIQQVVRGDSAAYFCASSPPGLARAYEQYFGPGTRLTVT.

The chain recombines TRBV5-6 with TRBJ1-2, with TRBD1 identical over 8 bases. The germline CDR1 and CDR2 sequences are SGHDT and YYEEEE. CDR3 length: 14 residues. The junction had 4 bases not matched to a gene; V was cut back by 4 bases and J by 2 bases. The CDR3 spells CASSRQGSNYGYTF. The CDR3, as DNA: TGTGCCAGCAGCCGACAGGGGTCGAACTATGGCTACACCTTC. Looking up the rest from reference TRBV5-6 and TRBJ1-2 gives the full variable domain: DAGVTQSPTHLIKTRGQQVTLRCSPKSGHDTVSWYQQALGQGPQFIFQYYEEEERQRGNFPDRFSGHQFPNYSSELNVNALLLGDSALYLCASSRQGSNYGYTFGSGTRLTVV.

In its sample, this clone was seen a few times. V usage is TRBV4-2 and J usage is TRBJ1-4, with 7 bases lining up with TRBD1. Germline-derived CDR1 and CDR2 are LGHNA and YNFKEQ. This CDR3 has 14 amino acids. The V gene end was trimmed by 1 base and the J gene end by 8 bases; junction bases not matched to a gene: 4. CDR3 protein: CASSQGQTGEKLFF. CDR3 in DNA: TGTGCCAGCAGCCAAGGACAGACAGGGGAAAAACTGTTTTTT.

This clone appeared a few times. The CDR3 loop is CASRAKPTADYNEQFF. The CDR3 DNA sequence: TGTGCCAGCAGAGCAAAACCCACAGCAGACTACAATGAGCAGTTCTTC. The gene calls are TRBV7-9 and TRBJ2-1; D remains unclear. CDR1 is SEHNR and CDR2 is FQNEAQ in the germline V gene (reference sequence). The CDR3 is 16 residues long. Between the trimmed V and J ends, which lost 6 bases and 3 bases, there was a span of 18 bases.

The chain joins TRBV2 to TRBJ2-7; no clear D. The V gene lost 2 bases and the J gene lost 1 base, with 6 bases spanning the gap. The CDR3 is made up of 13 amino acids. Looked up from germline, CDR1 is SNHLY and CDR2 is FYNNEI. The CDR3 DNA sequence: TGTGCCAGCAGTGAACGGTTTTCCTACGAGCAGTACTTC. It codes for CASSERFSYEQYF. The full variable domain, its missing parts supplied by reference TRBV2 and TRBJ2-7, is EPEVTQTPSHQVTQMGQEVILRCVPISNHLYFYWYRQILGQKVEFLVSFYNNEISEKSEIFDDQFSVERPDGSNFTLKIRSTKLEDSAMYFCASSERFSYEQYFGPGTRLTVT.

There are a few counts of this clone. The chain uses TRBV7-6 and TRBJ2-3, with 11 bases aligning to TRBD2. J gave up 6 bases and V 5 bases, and 4 bases lay outside the gene matches. CDR1 is SGHVS and CDR2 is FNYEAQ in the germline V gene. There are 14 residues in the CDR3. CDR3 loop: CASSRGTSGDTQYF. The CDR3 nucleotides are TGTGCCAGCAGCCGAGGGACTAGCGGCGATACGCAGTATTTT.

This sequence joins TRBV5-1 and TRBJ2-5, with D perhaps TRBD2 (6 bases). CDR1 SGHRS and CDR2 YFSETQ come from the germline V gene. V was trimmed by 6 bases and J by 2 bases, leaving 11 bases between them. The CDR3 contains 13 residues. In DNA, the CDR3 is TGCGCCAGCAATCTCGGGGGTCAAGAGACCCAGTACTTC. Amino acid sequence: CASNLGGQETQYF.

V is TRBV5-1 and J is TRBJ2-7, with 14 bases lining up with TRBD2. Looked up from germline, CDR1 is SGHRS and CDR2 is YFSETQ. The CDR3 has 16 amino acids. V was pared by 2 bases and J by 5 bases, with 6 bases of the junction left unmatched. CDR3 loop: CASSFRGTSGSDEQYF. Here the CDR3 DNA reads TGCGCCAGCAGCTTCCGGGGGACTAGCGGGAGTGACGAGCAGTACTTC.

This clone was counted between two and nine times. The CDR3 region has the DNA TGCGCCAGCAGCTTGACAGGATTCGGTGGGGCCAACGTCCTGACTTTC. This codes for CASSLTGFGGANVLTF. The chain uses TRBV5-1 and TRBJ2-6, with a possible D match to TRBD1 (5 bases). With 1 base removed from V and 3 bases from J, the gap between germline ends came to 11 bases. Germline values: CDR1 SGHRS, CDR2 YFSETQ. The CDR3 loop spans 16 amino acids.

The chain combines TRBV30 with TRBJ2-3, with a tentative D call TRBD1 (6 bases). Trimming removed 0 bases at V and 9 bases at J, with 19 bases between. Germline V lookup: CDR1 GTSNPN, CDR2 SVGIG (reference sequence). The CDR3 extends over 15 amino acids. The CDR3 DNA reads as TGTGCCTGGAGTGTACGAGGTTGGACAGACCGAACGCAGTATTTT. Residues: CAWSVRGWTDRTQYF.

This clone was observed a few times. The J gene is TRBJ1-1, the V gene TRBV5-1, with 7 bases identical to TRBD1. CDR1 and CDR2 from the germline V gene are SGHRS and YFSETQ. This CDR3 has 14 residues. V shed 3 bases and J 4 bases; nucleotides not matched to a gene: 6. The CDR3 loop reads CASSSRGWSTEAFF. As DNA, the CDR3 is TGCGCCAGCAGCTCCAGGGGGTGGAGCACTGAAGCTTTCTTT.